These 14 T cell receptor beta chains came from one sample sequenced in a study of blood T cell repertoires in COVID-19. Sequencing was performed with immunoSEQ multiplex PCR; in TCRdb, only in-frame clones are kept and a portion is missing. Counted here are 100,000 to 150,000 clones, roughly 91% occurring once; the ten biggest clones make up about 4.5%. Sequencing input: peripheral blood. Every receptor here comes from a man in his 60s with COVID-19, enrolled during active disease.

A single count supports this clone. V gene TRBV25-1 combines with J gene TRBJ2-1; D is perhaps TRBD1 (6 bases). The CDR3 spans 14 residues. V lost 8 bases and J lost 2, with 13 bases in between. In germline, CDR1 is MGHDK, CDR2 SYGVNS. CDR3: CASHRETAYNEQFF. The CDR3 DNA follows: TGTGCCAGCCACAGGGAAACAGCCTACAATGAGCAGTTCTTC.

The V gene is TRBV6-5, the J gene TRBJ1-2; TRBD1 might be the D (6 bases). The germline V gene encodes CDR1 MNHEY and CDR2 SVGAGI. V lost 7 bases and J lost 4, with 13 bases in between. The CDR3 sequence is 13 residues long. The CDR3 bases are TGTGCCAGCATCTCCGACAGGAGCTATGGCTACACCTTC. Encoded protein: CASISDRSYGYTF.

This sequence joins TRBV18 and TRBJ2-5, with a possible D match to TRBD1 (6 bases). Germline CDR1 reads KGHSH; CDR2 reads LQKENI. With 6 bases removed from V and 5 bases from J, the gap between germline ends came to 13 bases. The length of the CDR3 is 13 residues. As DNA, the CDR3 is TGTGCCAGCTCCCACAGGGATAGGGAGACCCAGTACTTC. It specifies CASSHRDRETQYF.

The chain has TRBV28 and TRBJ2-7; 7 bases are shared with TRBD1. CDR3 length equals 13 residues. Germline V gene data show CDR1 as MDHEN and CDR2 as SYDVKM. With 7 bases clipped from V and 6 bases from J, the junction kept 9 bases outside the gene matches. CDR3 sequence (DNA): TGTGCCAGCACGACAGGGCGAGGCATCGAGCAGTACTTC. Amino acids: CASTTGRGIEQYF.

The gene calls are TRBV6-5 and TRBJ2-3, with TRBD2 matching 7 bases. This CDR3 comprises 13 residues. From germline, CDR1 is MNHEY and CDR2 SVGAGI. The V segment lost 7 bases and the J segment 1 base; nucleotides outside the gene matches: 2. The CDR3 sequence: CASNAGGTDTQYF. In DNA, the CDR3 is TGTGCCAGCAACGCGGGGGGCACAGATACGCAGTATTTT.

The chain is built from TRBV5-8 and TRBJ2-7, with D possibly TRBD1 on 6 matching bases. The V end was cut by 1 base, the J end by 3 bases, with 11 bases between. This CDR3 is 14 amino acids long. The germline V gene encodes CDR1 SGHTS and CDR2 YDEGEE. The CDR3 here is CASSLSPQGYEQYF. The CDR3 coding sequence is TGTGCCAGCAGCTTGTCCCCACAGGGCTACGAGCAGTACTTC.

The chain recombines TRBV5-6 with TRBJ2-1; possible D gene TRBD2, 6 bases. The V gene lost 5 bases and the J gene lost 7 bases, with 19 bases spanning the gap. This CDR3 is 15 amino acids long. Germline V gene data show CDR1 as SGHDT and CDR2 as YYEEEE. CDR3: CASRFKWRATNEQFF. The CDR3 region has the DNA TGTGCCAGCAGATTTAAGTGGAGGGCGACGAATGAGCAGTTCTTC.

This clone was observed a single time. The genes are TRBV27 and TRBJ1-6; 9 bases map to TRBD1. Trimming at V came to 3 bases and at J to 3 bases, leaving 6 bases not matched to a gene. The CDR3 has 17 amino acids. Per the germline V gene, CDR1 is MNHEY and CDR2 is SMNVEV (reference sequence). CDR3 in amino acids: CASSLFGTGSYNSPLHF. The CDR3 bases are TGTGCCAGCAGTTTGTTCGGGACAGGGAGCTATAATTCACCCCTCCACTTT.

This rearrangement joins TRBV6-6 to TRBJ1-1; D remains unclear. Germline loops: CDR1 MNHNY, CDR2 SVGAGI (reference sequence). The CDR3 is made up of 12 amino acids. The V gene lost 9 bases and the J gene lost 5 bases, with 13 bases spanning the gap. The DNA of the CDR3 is TGTGCCAGTCGGGATTTCGAGACTGAAGCTTTCTTT. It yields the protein CASRDFETEAFF.

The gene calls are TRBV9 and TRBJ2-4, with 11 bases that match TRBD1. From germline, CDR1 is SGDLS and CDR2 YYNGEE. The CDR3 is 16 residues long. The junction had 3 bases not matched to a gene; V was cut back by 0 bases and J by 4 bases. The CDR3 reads CASSVEGQGAKNIQYF. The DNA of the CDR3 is TGTGCCAGCAGCGTAGAAGGACAGGGGGCGAAAAACATTCAGTACTTC.

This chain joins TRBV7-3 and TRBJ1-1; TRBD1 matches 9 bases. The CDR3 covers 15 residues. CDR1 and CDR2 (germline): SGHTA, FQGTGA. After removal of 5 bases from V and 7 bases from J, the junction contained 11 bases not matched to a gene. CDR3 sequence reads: CASSLNPGTGLEAFF. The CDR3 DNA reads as TGTGCCAGCAGCCTGAACCCAGGGACAGGGCTTGAAGCTTTCTTT.

CDR3 sequence: CASSPSNRDTGELFF. The DNA for the CDR3 is TGTGCCAGCTCACCGTCAAACAGGGACACCGGGGAGCTGTTTTTT. The chain employs TRBV18 and TRBJ2-2; weak D call: TRBD1 (6 bases). The germline CDR1 and CDR2 sequences are KGHSH and LQKENI. This CDR3 contains 15 residues. V was pared by 3 bases and J by 3 bases, with 11 bases between.

The CDR3 reads CASRRGQDNSPLHF. As DNA, the CDR3 is TGTGCCAGCAGGAGGGGACAGGATAATTCACCCCTCCACTTT. The chain has TRBV6-5 and TRBJ1-6, with 8 bases lining up with TRBD1. Germline CDR1 reads MNHEY; CDR2 reads SVGAGI. This CDR3 comprises 14 residues. After removal of 6 bases from V and 5 bases from J, the junction contained 3 bases not matched to a gene.

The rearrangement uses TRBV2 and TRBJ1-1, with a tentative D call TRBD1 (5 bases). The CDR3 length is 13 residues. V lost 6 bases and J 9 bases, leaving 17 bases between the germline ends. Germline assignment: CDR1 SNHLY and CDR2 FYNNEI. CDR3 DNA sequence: TGTGCCAGCAGCCGCGAGAGGCGGGACCAAGCTTTCTTT. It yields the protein CASSRERRDQAFF.